A selection of T cell receptor beta chains follows, all from one sample in a study of cytomegalovirus exposure and HLA in healthy donors. Repertoires were generated with immunoSEQ multiplex PCR, while TCRdb's copy carries only in-frame clones and drops some. This sample has about 130,000 clones, with 74% found just once. Sequencing used PBMCs. The receptors were gathered from a young man in good health and CMV-seropositive. Each CDR3 is given with its conserved first and last residue. A D gene is named only where the DNA matches it firmly. Only part of the rows carry a size: once, few, many, or a class if the clone is expanded.

size,length,J,D,V,CDR3,DNA
NA,17,TRBJ2-3,TRBD1,TRBV28,CASSYYGTGGLADTQYF,TGTGCCAGCAGTTACTACGGGACAGGGGGGTTGGCAGATACGCAGTATTTT
once,14,TRBJ1-1,TRBD1,TRBV7-8,CASSYQGARTEAFF,TGTGCCAGCAGCTACCAGGGGGCGCGGACTGAAGCTTTCTTT
NA,12,TRBJ2-4,NA,TRBV28,CASSTPLSIEYF,TGTGCCAGCAGTACTCCTCTCTCGATCGAGTACTTC
NA,14,TRBJ2-7,NA,TRBV6-5,CASSYSRGFYEQYF,TGTGCCAGCAGTTACTCGCGCGGATTTTACGAGCAGTACTTC
NA,14,TRBJ1-1,NA,TRBV5-1,CASSQQTGTTEAFF,TGCGCCAGCAGCCAGCAGACAGGCACCACTGAAGCTTTCTTT
NA,12,TRBJ2-7,NA,TRBV7-8,CASSLAGDEQYF,TGTGCCAGCAGCTTGGCAGGGGACGAGCAGTACTTC
NA,16,TRBJ2-7,TRBD2,TRBV4-2,CASSHVETSGRNEQYF,TGTGCCAGCAGCCATGTTGAAACTAGCGGGAGAAACGAGCAGTACTTC
NA,12,TRBJ2-1,TRBD2,TRBV30,CAWSSGSVEQFF,TGTGCCTGGAGTAGCGGGAGTGTAGAGCAGTTCTTC
NA,12,TRBJ2-1,NA,TRBV15,CATSRDSNEQFF,TGTGCCACCAGCAGGGACAGCAATGAGCAGTTCTTC
NA,11,TRBJ2-7,NA,TRBV20-1,CSANRAYEQYF,TGCAGTGCTAACAGGGCCTACGAGCAGTACTTC
few,18,TRBJ2-1,NA,TRBV7-2,CASSLRSARGAFHNEQFF,TGTGCCAGCAGCTTACGGTCCGCCCGGGGGGCGTTTCACAATGAGCAGTTCTTC
NA,15,TRBJ1-1,NA,TRBV15,CATSKLDGGNTEAFF,TGTGCCACCAGTAAACTCGACGGGGGGAACACTGAAGCTTTCTTT
NA,13,TRBJ1-5,TRBD1,TRBV6-1,CASSEGTGQLQHF,TGTGCCAGCAGTGAAGGGACAGGGCAACTCCAGCATTTT
NA,16,TRBJ1-6,NA,TRBV15,CATSRDLSSYNSPLHF,TGTGCCACCAGCAGAGATTTGAGCTCCTATAATTCACCCCTCCACTTT
NA,17,TRBJ1-2,TRBD1,TRBV9,CASSVVGGQGSIYGYTF,TGTGCCAGCAGCGTAGTTGGTGGACAGGGGAGTATCTATGGCTACACCTTC
NA,14,TRBJ2-5,NA,TRBV18,CASSDRISKETQYF,TGTGCCAGCTCGGACAGAATAAGCAAGGAGACCCAGTACTTC
NA,14,TRBJ1-4,NA,TRBV18,CASSPGQTNEKLFF,TGTGCCAGCTCACCGGGGCAGACCAATGAAAAACTGTTTTTT
NA,15,TRBJ1-4,NA,TRBV6-6,CASSPSSSTNEKLFF,TGTGCCAGCAGCCCTTCCTCCTCAACTAATGAAAAACTGTTTTTT
NA,15,TRBJ1-2,TRBD1,TRBV27,CASSLAGQANYGYTF,TGTGCCAGCAGTTTAGCAGGACAGGCTAACTATGGCTACACCTTC
NA,15,TRBJ2-4,TRBD1,TRBV28,CASSPVRDRKNIQYF,TGTGCCAGCAGCCCGGTCCGGGACAGGAAAAACATTCAGTACTTC
NA,15,TRBJ2-1,TRBD2,TRBV6-4,CASSSYSGALNEQFF,TGTGCCAGCAGTTCCTATAGCGGGGCACTCAATGAGCAGTTCTTC
NA,14,TRBJ2-1,TRBD2,TRBV30,CAWSVRASGNEQFF,TGTGCCTGGAGTGTAAGAGCTAGCGGTAATGAGCAGTTCTTC
NA,17,TRBJ2-3,NA,TRBV27,CASSFLYGQDSTDTQYF,TGTGCCAGCAGTTTCCTCTACGGCCAGGATAGCACAGATACGCAGTATTTT
few,15,TRBJ1-1,TRBD1,TRBV5-6,CASSLSRTGRTEAFF,TGTGCCAGCAGCTTGTCGCGGACAGGGAGGACTGAAGCTTTCTTT
NA,15,TRBJ1-5,NA,TRBV6-9,CASSYHSDSNQPQHF,TGTGCCAGCAGCTACCACTCTGATAGCAATCAGCCCCAGCATTTT
NA,17,TRBJ1-2,NA,TRBV5-1,CASSLSTGQYSSYGYTF,TGCGCCAGCAGCTTGAGTACTGGACAATATTCTAGCTATGGCTACACCTTC
NA,16,TRBJ1-1,TRBD1,TRBV7-6,CASSLAGQGGTTEAFF,TGTGCCAGCAGCTTAGCCGGACAGGGAGGTACCACTGAAGCTTTCTTT
NA,15,TRBJ1-2,NA,TRBV10-1,CASSPPILPINGYTF,TGCGCCAGCAGCCCCCCCATACTCCCCATCAATGGCTACACCTTC
few,14,TRBJ2-1,NA,TRBV6-6,CASKREPSYNEQFF,TGTGCCAGTAAAAGGGAGCCCTCTTACAATGAGCAGTTCTTC
few,14,TRBJ2-3,NA,TRBV30,CAWSGAGFTDTQYF,TGTGCCTGGAGCGGCGCGGGGTTCACAGATACGCAGTATTTT
once,15,TRBJ2-1,TRBD2,TRBV6-5,CASSRGTSGSNEQFF,TGTGCCAGCAGCCGGGGGACTAGCGGATCCAATGAGCAGTTCTTC
NA,15,TRBJ2-7,NA,TRBV13,CASSSRGTGPYEQYF,TGTGCCAGCAGCTCGAGGGGGACGGGCCCCTACGAGCAGTACTTC
NA,16,TRBJ2-1,TRBD2,TRBV19,CASRDLSGRAYNEQFF,TGTGCCAGTAGAGACTTAAGCGGGAGGGCCTACAATGAGCAGTTCTTC
NA,14,TRBJ1-5,NA,TRBV10-3,CAISEGQFNQPQHF,TGTGCCATCAGTGAGGGACAGTTCAATCAGCCCCAGCATTTT
NA,13,TRBJ2-3,TRBD1,TRBV27,CASSPGQGYTQYF,TGTGCCAGTAGTCCGGGACAGGGGTATACGCAGTATTTT
few,19,TRBJ1-1,TRBD1,TRBV7-9,CASSLDIDRASFGNTEAFF,TGTGCCAGCAGCTTAGACATTGACAGGGCTTCGTTCGGGAACACTGAAGCTTTCTTT
NA,13,TRBJ1-2,NA,TRBV7-2,CASSQFRTSPYTF,TGTGCCAGCAGCCAATTTAGGACTTCTCCCTACACCTTC
few,13,TRBJ2-3,TRBD2,TRBV6-6,CASSPSGADTQYF,TGTGCCAGCAGTCCTAGCGGGGCAGATACGCAGTATTTT
NA,14,TRBJ1-2,NA,TRBV7-9,CASSLPHTNYGYTF,TGTGCCAGCAGCCTCCCACACACTAACTATGGCTACACCTTC
NA,15,TRBJ1-2,TRBD1,TRBV9,CASSVVGQGVGGYTF,TGTGCCAGCAGCGTAGTGGGACAGGGGGTTGGAGGCTACACCTTC
NA,17,TRBJ2-3,TRBD2,TRBV4-2,CASSQATSGTFTDTQYF,TGTGCCAGCAGCCAAGCGACTAGCGGGACCTTCACAGATACGCAGTATTTT
NA,13,TRBJ2-7,NA,TRBV18,CASSQADGYEQYF,TGTGCCAGCTCACAAGCGGACGGCTACGAGCAGTACTTC
NA,14,TRBJ1-1,TRBD1,TRBV7-8,CASSGGTGNTEAFF,TGTGCCAGCAGCGGAGGGACAGGGAACACTGAAGCTTTCTTT
NA,12,TRBJ2-1,NA,TRBV6-5,CASSYIGSEQFF,TGTGCCAGCAGTTACATCGGGAGTGAGCAGTTCTTC
NA,17,TRBJ2-5,TRBD2,TRBV7-9,CASSLKARIREGETQYF,TGTGCCAGCAGCTTAAAGGCCCGGATAAGGGAGGGAGAGACCCAGTACTTC
NA,14,TRBJ2-7,NA,TRBV15,CATSRGKSVYEQYF,TGTGCCACCAGCAGAGGGAAGAGCGTCTACGAGCAGTACTTC
NA,19,TRBJ2-1,TRBD2,TRBV7-2,CASSYPETSGSGDYNEQFF,TGTGCCAGCAGCTACCCGGAGACTAGCGGGAGCGGAGACTACAATGAGCAGTTCTTC
NA,15,TRBJ1-2,NA,TRBV7-2,CASSRPGLAKRGYTF,TGTGCCAGCAGTCGCCCCGGCCTGGCTAAGCGGGGCTACACCTTC
NA,15,TRBJ1-1,TRBD1,TRBV6-1,CASRRNRGPSSEAFF,TGTGCCAGCAGAAGAAACAGGGGGCCGAGCTCTGAAGCTTTCTTT
few,17,TRBJ2-7,NA,TRBV5-8,CASRGGGRDGSTYEQYF,TGTGCCAGCAGGGGCGGGGGCAGGGATGGATCTACCTACGAGCAGTACTTC
NA,11,TRBJ2-7,TRBD1,TRBV20-1,CSARQGDEQYF,TGCAGTGCTAGACAGGGGGACGAGCAGTACTTC
NA,16,TRBJ1-6,TRBD1,TRBV4-2,CASSQDVRGQRSPLHF,TGTGCCAGCAGCCAAGATGTCAGGGGGCAAAGGTCACCCCTCCACTTT
few,15,TRBJ2-7,TRBD2,TRBV7-9,CASSLAGLAGEEQYF,TGTGCCAGCAGCTTAGCGGGACTAGCGGGAGAAGAGCAGTACTTC
NA,15,TRBJ1-5,NA,TRBV6-1,CASSEVGGRNQPQHF,TGTGCCAGCAGTGAAGTGGGGGGGCGAAATCAGCCCCAGCATTTT
few,15,TRBJ1-3,NA,TRBV28,CASTSGSDSGNTIYF,TGTGCCAGCACCTCGGGGTCGGATTCCGGAAACACCATATATTTT
few,15,TRBJ1-1,NA,TRBV5-6,CASSLHGGGNTEAFF,TGTGCCAGCAGCCTCCACGGGGGGGGTAACACTGAAGCTTTCTTT
NA,14,TRBJ2-5,NA,TRBV28,CASSFIGGPETQYF,TGTGCCAGCAGTTTTATCGGGGGGCCAGAGACCCAGTACTTC
medium-sized,15,TRBJ2-1,NA,TRBV6-6,CASSLAGSEGNEQFF,TGTGCCAGCAGCCTTGCGGGTAGCGAAGGCAATGAGCAGTTCTTC
NA,15,TRBJ2-2,TRBD2,TRBV30,CAWSVVSGRTGELFF,TGTGCCTGGAGTGTAGTTAGCGGGAGGACCGGGGAGCTGTTTTTT
few,12,TRBJ2-7,NA,TRBV2,CASRELAHEQYF,TGTGCCAGCAGAGAACTAGCCCACGAGCAGTACTTC